This T cell receptor beta chain was retrieved from a study of OX40 agonist ivuxolimab in advanced cancers. Study-wide background: Partial responses occurred in three patients (one hepatocellular carcinoma, two cutaneous melanoma). Study-wide results and limits: Normalized T-cell clonal expansion was also low in some nonresponders.

Only in-frame clones appear in the TCRdb table, and some are missing; sequencing was by immunoSEQ multiplex PCR. The data hold under 25,000 clones, with over 75% observed a single time. Trimming took off 3 bases at V and 5 bases at J, with 14 bases between the two ends. Germline CDR1 SGHDT, CDR2 YYEEEE. There are 14 residues in the CDR3. Concerning this clone itself: No antigen is known for it.

The specimen was CD4+ or CD8+ T cells sorted from blood, collected in a trial of the OX40 agonist ivuxolimab. The sequence derives from an adult with an advanced solid tumor such as melanoma, head and neck, liver or kidney cancer. J is TRBJ1-1 and V is TRBV5-6, with D perhaps TRBD1 (6 bases). CDR3 residues: CASSYTEQGTEAFF. The CDR3 DNA sequence: TGTGCCAGCAGCTATACCGAGCAGGGGACTGAAGCTTTCTTT.